This TCR beta chain stems from a study of regulatory T cells in long-lasting Graves disease. As to time point: newly diagnosed GD, antithyroid drugs for less than 3 months. The TCR library used RNA extracted from PBMCs. The CDR3 has 14 residues. V was pared by 2 bases and J by 3 bases, with 10 bases between. The V gene's germline CDR1 is SNHLY and CDR2 FYNNEI. At least ten counts were recorded for this clonotype. In building TCR beta libraries, iRepertoire HTBI primers were used together with Arm-PCR of CDR3 regions. One entry per CDR3 protein, called by TCRdb with MiXCR from the multiplex PCR reads. Altogether 450,000 to 700,000 distinct CDR3 sequences are present, approximately 13% being singletons, with the ten largest covering 8.5% to 10%. These same records also appear under a second study, on T cells in Graves' hyperthyroidism and ophthalmopathy. As that study records: Hyperthyroidism in the patients, aged 18 to 65, was newly diagnosed and under 2 months in duration.

The sequence derives from a man between 25 and 39 years old with Graves disease. The specimen comprised peripheral blood mononuclear cells (PBMCs), sampled at new diagnosis, from a patient treated with antithyroid drugs. J is TRBJ1-1 and V is TRBV2, with D perhaps matching TRBD1 (6 bases). The CDR3 is CASSERGLYTEAFF. The CDR3 region has the DNA TGTGCCAGCAGTGAAAGGGGGTTGTACACTGAAGCTTTCTTT.